This entry lists 18 T cell receptor beta chains sequenced from one sample in a study of shared T cell receptors in the human thymus. Assay used: immunoSEQ multiplex PCR; TCRdb lists only in-frame clones, some missing. The sample consists of 550,000 to 800,000 clones, 70% to 90% of them appearing once. This same sample was also part of a study on human thymus T cells.

Sequenced: thymocytes. The receptor source for this set is a girl younger than two with a congenital heart defect.

The chain combines TRBV5-1 with TRBJ1-2; D might be TRBD1 (6 bases). Germline V gives CDR1 SGHRS, CDR2 YFSETQ. The CDR3 covers 17 residues. V lost 0 bases to trimming and J lost 6 bases, with 21 bases between them. The CDR3 loop is CASSLGPYGTRADGYTF. The CDR3, as DNA: TGCGCCAGCAGCTTGGGTCCCTATGGGACACGGGCGGATGGCTACACCTTC.

This clone has only one observation. V gene TRBV5-1 combines with J gene TRBJ2-7; 7 bases agree with TRBD2. This CDR3 spans 18 amino acids. The trim removed 4 bases at V and 3 bases at J, leaving 19 bases unmatched. Germline V lookup: CDR1 SGHRS, CDR2 YFSETQ. The CDR3 nucleotides read TGCGCCAGCAGCAAGAAACCCCCGGGACTACACAACTACTACGAGCAGTACTTC. Its translation: CASSKKPPGLHNYYEQYF.

The chain joins TRBV29-1 to TRBJ2-7; a weak D match, TRBD1 (6 bases). The CDR3 loop spans 17 amino acids. The germline V gene encodes CDR1 SQVTM and CDR2 ANQGSEA. The ends were cut back, 8 bases at V and 6 bases at J, with 32 bases in the middle. CDR3 sequence: CSPNGGRQAPFVGEQYF. CDR3 in DNA: TGCAGCCCGAATGGTGGGAGACAGGCCCCCTTTGTGGGCGAGCAGTACTTC.

This clone appeared a single time. The V gene is TRBV19, the J gene TRBJ1-2; weak D call: TRBD1 (6 bases). V was shortened by 6 bases and J by 2 bases, with 10 bases between the two germline ends. CDR1 and CDR2 (germline): LNHDA, SQIVND (reference sequence). There are 13 residues in the CDR3. The CDR3 spells CASSRDINYGYTF. CDR3 nucleotide sequence: TGTGCCAGTAGCCGGGACATAAACTATGGCTACACCTTC.

The rearrangement joins TRBV27 to TRBJ1-5; 7 bases align to TRBD1. With V trimmed by 7 bases and J by 2 bases, 11 bases remained unmatched. This CDR3 region has 16 residues. Germline V gene lookup returns CDR1 MNHEY and CDR2 SMNVEV (reference sequence). In DNA, the CDR3 is TGTGCCAGCACTGCAGGGGGGCGTAAGGGCAATCAGCCCCAGCATTTT. This translates into CASTAGGRKGNQPQHF.

The CDR3 region is CASSEEGGSGEQYF. CDR3 nucleotide sequence: TGTGCCAGCAGTGAAGAAGGGGGATCGGGGGAGCAGTACTTC. The J gene is TRBJ2-7, the V gene TRBV6-1, with D possibly being TRBD1 (6 bases). V lost 1 base and J 7 bases, leaving 14 bases between the germline ends. CDR1 is MNHNS, CDR2 SASEGT, per germline. The CDR3 covers 14 residues.

This chain connects TRBV13 to TRBJ1-2; weak D call: TRBD1 (5 bases). The germline V and J ends were trimmed by 2 bases and 4 bases, with 14 bases remaining between them. Germline assignment: CDR1 PRHDT and CDR2 FYEKMQ (reference sequence). The CDR3 is made up of 15 amino acids. CDR3 sequence: CASSLIRGCCYGYTF. For the CDR3, the DNA is TGTGCCAGCAGCTTAATCCGGGGGTGTTGCTATGGCTACACCTTC.

The J gene is TRBJ1-2, the V gene TRBV4-1; D possibly corresponds to TRBD1 (6 bases). Germline loops: CDR1 MGHRA, CDR2 YSYEKL. Trimming stripped 0 bases from V and 2 bases from J, with 13 bases between. There are 16 residues in the CDR3. CDR3 protein: CASSQDLDSLNYGYTF. Written as DNA, the CDR3 is TGCGCCAGCAGCCAAGACCTGGACAGCCTAAACTATGGCTACACCTTC.

This chain uses TRBV4-1 with TRBJ2-7; D is ambiguous. Trimming removed 0 bases from V and 3 bases from J, with 6 bases in between. Germline V gene lookup returns CDR1 MGHRA and CDR2 YSYEKL. The CDR3 loop spans 13 amino acids. The DNA for the CDR3 is TGCGCCAGCAGCCAAGACGGGTACTACGAGCAGTACTTC. This codes for CASSQDGYYEQYF.

This clone was recorded only once. V is TRBV19 and J is TRBJ1-1; weak D call: TRBD1 (6 bases). CDR1 and CDR2 from the germline V gene are LNHDA and SQIVND (reference sequence). The CDR3 is made up of 14 amino acids. V was pared by 5 bases and J by 6 bases, with 16 bases between. The CDR3 region has the DNA TGTGCCAGTAGTGCAAATCCAGGGGTCTCTGAAGCTTTCTTT. Its protein product is CASSANPGVSEAFF.

The chain employs TRBV4-1 and TRBJ1-2, with D unclear. This CDR3 is 16 amino acids long. Trimming removed 3 bases from V and 5 bases from J, with 19 bases in between. The germline gives CDR1 MGHRA, CDR2 YSYEKL. CDR3 nucleotide sequence: TGCGCCAGCAGCCACGCGAGACGGGAGCCTCTGTATGGCTACACCTTC. Protein: CASSHARREPLYGYTF.

V is TRBV28 and J is TRBJ2-5; 7 nucleotides align to TRBD2. CDR1 is MDHEN and CDR2 is SYDVKM in the germline V gene. The CDR3 consists of 13 residues. J gave up 5 bases and V 6 bases, and 6 bases lay outside the gene matches. The chain's CDR3 is CASSRGGGETQYF. The CDR3 nucleotides are TGTGCCAGCAGCCGCGGGGGAGGGGAGACCCAGTACTTC.

The rearrangement links TRBV4-1 to TRBJ1-1; D not certain. Trimming stripped 0 bases from V and 6 bases from J, with 17 bases between. The CDR3 spans 16 residues. Germline CDR1 is MGHRA and CDR2 is YSYEKL. The CDR3 here is CASSQDGIRGWSEAFF. The DNA for the CDR3 is TGCGCCAGCAGCCAAGATGGGATCCGGGGTTGGTCTGAAGCTTTCTTT.

The rearrangement links TRBV11-2 to TRBJ2-3, with TRBD2 as a possible D gene (5 bases). The CDR3 is 13 amino acids. The ends were cut back, 7 bases at V and 3 bases at J, with 11 bases in the middle. Germline lookup yields CDR1 SGHAT and CDR2 FQNNGV. The CDR3 region has the DNA TGTGCCAGCACGCTAGGAGGAACAGATACGCAGTATTTT. It encodes CASTLGGTDTQYF.

The V call is TRBV28, the J call TRBJ1-6; 7 nucleotides agree with TRBD1. The junction had 19 bases not matched to a gene; V was cut back by 7 bases and J by 7 bases. Germline V CDR1 and CDR2: MDHEN, SYDVKM. This CDR3 contains 18 residues. The CDR3 DNA follows: TGTGCCAGCACACACAGGGGAGGCGTGCTCGTGTGGAATTCACCCCTCCACTTT. This codes for CASTHRGGVLVWNSPLHF.

This clone has more than one count but fewer than ten. The rearrangement uses TRBV29-1 and TRBJ2-3; tentative D call: TRBD2 (5 bases). Germline V lookup: CDR1 SQVTM, CDR2 ANQGSEA. Deletions cut 6 bases from V and 1 base from J, with 5 bases between. The CDR3 spans 11 residues. CDR3 loop: CSVGGTDTQYF. The CDR3, as DNA: TGCAGCGTCGGGGGCACAGATACGCAGTATTTT.

V gene TRBV27 combines with J gene TRBJ2-2, with 9 bases matching TRBD1. CDR1 MNHEY and CDR2 SMNVEV come from the germline V gene (reference sequence). J lost 0 bases, V lost 4 bases, and 3 bases had no gene match. This CDR3 comprises 16 residues. This CDR3 reads CASSYRDRANTGELFF. Written as DNA, the CDR3 is TGTGCCAGCAGTTACCGGGACAGGGCGAACACCGGGGAGCTGTTTTTT.

V usage is TRBV4-1 and J usage is TRBJ1-1, with TRBD1 as a possible D gene (5 bases). The ends were cut back, 2 bases at V and 1 base at J, with 8 bases in the middle. CDR1 is MGHRA, CDR2 YSYEKL, per germline. The CDR3 runs 14 residues. CDR3 coding DNA: TGCGCCAGCAGCCAAACCAGGGAGAACACTGAAGCTTTCTTT. This sequence encodes CASSQTRENTEAFF.